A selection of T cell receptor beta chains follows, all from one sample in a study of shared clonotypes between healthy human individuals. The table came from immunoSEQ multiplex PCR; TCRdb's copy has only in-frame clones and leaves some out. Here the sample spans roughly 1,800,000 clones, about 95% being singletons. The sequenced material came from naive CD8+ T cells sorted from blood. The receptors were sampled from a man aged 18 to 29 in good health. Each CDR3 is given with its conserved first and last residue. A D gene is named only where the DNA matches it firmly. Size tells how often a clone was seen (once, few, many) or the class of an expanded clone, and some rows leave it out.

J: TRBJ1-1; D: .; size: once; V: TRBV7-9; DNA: TGTGCCAGCAGCTTAGCAGAGGGTGCCGTCACTGAAGCTTTCTTT; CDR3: CASSLAEGAVTEAFF
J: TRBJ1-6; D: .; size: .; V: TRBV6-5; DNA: TGTGCCAGCAGTTACTACCAAGACTTCGATTCACCCCTCCACTTT; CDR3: CASSYYQDFDSPLHF
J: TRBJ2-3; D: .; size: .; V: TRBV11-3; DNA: TGTGCCAGCAGCTTCTCCCAGAGGGACCTTGAAAATACGCAGTATTTT; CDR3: CASSFSQRDLENTQYF
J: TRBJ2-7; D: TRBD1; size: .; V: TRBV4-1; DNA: TGCGCCAGCAGCCATATTCCGGGACAGGGTACCTACGAGCAGTACTTC; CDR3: CASSHIPGQGTYEQYF
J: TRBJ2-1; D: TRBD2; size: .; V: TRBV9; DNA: TGTGCCAGCAGCTCCGGACTAGCGGAGGGGAATGAGCAGTTCTTC; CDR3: CASSSGLAEGNEQFF
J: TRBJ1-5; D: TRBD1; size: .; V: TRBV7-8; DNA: TGTGCCAGCAGCTCACAGGGGTTAAGCAATCAGCCCCAGCATTTT; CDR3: CASSSQGLSNQPQHF
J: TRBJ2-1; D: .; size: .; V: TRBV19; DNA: TGTGCCAGTAGTAGGCGCAGCGCAGGATTAATGAGCTCCTACAATGAGCAGTTCTTC; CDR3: CASSRRSAGLMSSYNEQFF
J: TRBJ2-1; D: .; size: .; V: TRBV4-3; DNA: TGCGCCAGCAGCCAAGGTGTTCAGGGTCCCTCTGAGCAGTTCTTC; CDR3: CASSQGVQGPSEQFF
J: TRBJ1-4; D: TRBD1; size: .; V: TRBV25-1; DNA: TGTGCCAGCGGGACAGCTAATGAAAAACTGTTTTTT; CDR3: CASGTANEKLFF
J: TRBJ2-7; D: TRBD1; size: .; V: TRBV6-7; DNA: TGTGCCAGCAGTTCCGAGGGACAGGGGGTACACGAGCAGTACTTC; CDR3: CASSSEGQGVHEQYF
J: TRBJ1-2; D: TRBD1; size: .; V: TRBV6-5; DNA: TGTGCCAGCAGCGACAGGGGGTACTATGGCTACACCTTC; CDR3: CASSDRGYYGYTF
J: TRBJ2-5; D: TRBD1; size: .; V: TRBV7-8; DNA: TGTGCCAGCAGCTTATGGGGACAGGGGATTCAAGAGACCCAGTACTTC; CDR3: CASSLWGQGIQETQYF
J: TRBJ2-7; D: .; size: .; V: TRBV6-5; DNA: TGTGCCAGCAGTTACTTGGACCACCCTGGAGGGCAGTACTTC; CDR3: CASSYLDHPGGQYF
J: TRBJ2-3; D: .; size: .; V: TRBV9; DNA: TGTGCCAGCAGCGTTACAGGGTTTGCCGCGGATACGCAGTATTTT; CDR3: CASSVTGFAADTQYF
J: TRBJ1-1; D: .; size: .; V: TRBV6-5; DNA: TGTGCCAGCACCCCCATCGGGCGGGCCGAAGCTTTCTTT; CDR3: CASTPIGRAEAFF